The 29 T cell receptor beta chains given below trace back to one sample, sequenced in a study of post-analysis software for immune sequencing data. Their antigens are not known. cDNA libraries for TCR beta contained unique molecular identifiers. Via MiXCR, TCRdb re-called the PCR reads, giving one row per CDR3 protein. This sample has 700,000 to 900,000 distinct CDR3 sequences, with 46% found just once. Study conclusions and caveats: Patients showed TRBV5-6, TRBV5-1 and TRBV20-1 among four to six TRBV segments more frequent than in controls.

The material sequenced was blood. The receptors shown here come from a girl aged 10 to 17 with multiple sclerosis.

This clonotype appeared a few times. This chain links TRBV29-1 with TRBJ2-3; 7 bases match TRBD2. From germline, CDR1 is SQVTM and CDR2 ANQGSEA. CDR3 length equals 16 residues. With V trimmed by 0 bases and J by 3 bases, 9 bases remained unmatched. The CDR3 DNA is TGCAGCGTTGAAGATTCGAGCGGGACGTCTACAGATACGCAGTATTTT. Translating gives CSVEDSSGTSTDTQYF.

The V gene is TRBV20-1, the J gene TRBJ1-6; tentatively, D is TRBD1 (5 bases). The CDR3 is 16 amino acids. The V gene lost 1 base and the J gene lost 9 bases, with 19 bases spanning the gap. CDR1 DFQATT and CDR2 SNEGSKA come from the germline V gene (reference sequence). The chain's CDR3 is CSARVPGRGGTSPLHF. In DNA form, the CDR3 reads TGCAGTGCTAGAGTTCCGGGGAGGGGCGGAACTTCACCCCTCCACTTT.

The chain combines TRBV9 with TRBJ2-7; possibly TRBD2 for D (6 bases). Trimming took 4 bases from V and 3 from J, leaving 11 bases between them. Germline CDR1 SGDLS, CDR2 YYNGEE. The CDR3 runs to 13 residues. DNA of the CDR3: TGTGCCAGCAGCCGGGACTTCGGCTACGAGCAGTACTTC. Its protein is CASSRDFGYEQYF.

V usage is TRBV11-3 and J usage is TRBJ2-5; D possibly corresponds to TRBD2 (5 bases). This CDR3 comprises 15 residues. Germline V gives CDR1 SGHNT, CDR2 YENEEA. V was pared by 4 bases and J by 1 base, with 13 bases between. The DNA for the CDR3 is TGTGCCAGCAGCTCTGGACTCGGAGGCCAAGAGACCCAGTACTTC. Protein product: CASSSGLGGQETQYF.

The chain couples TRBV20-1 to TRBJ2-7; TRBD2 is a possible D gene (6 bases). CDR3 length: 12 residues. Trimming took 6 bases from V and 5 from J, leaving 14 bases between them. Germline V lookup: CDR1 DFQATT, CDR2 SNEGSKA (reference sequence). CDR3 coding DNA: TGCAGTGCGGAGGGAAAGAGGGACGAGCAGTACTTC. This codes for CSAEGKRDEQYF.

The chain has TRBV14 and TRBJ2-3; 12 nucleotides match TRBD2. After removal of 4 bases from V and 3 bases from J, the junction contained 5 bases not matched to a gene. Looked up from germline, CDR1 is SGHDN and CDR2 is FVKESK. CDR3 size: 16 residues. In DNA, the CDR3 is TGTGCCAGCAGCCGGAGACTAGCGGGAGTTACAGATACGCAGTATTTT. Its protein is CASSRRLAGVTDTQYF.

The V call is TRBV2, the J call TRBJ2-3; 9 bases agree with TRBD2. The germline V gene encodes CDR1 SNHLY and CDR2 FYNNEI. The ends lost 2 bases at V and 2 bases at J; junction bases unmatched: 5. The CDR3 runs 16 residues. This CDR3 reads CASSEWASGDTDTQYF. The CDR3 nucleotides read TGTGCCAGCAGTGAATGGGCTAGCGGGGACACAGATACGCAGTATTTT.

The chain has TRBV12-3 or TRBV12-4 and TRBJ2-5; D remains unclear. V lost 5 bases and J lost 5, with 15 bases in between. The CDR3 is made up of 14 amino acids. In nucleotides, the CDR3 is TGTGCCAGCAGTGATCTCATAGTTCGGGAGACCCAGTACTTC. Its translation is CASSDLIVRETQYF.

The CDR3 is CASSQLAGGPDTQYF. Here the CDR3 DNA reads TGTGCCAGCAGCCAACTAGCGGGAGGCCCAGATACGCAGTATTTT. The chain employs TRBV3-1 and TRBJ2-3; 11 positions match TRBD2. The germline CDR1 and CDR2 sequences are LGHDT and YNNKEL (reference sequence). V lost 2 bases, J lost 4 bases, and 2 bases stayed unmatched. The CDR3 totals 15 residues.

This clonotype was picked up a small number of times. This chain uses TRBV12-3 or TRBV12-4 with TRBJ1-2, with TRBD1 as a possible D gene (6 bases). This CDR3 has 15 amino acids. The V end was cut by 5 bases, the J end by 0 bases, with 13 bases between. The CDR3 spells CASSPQGRANYGYTF. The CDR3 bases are TGTGCCAGCAGTCCACAGGGAAGAGCTAACTATGGCTACACCTTC.

CDR3 loop: CSVEDRQGGPYEQYF. Here the CDR3 DNA reads TGCAGCGTTGAAGATCGGCAGGGCGGTCCCTACGAGCAGTACTTC. This chain links TRBV29-1 with TRBJ2-7; perhaps TRBD1 as D (5 bases). This CDR3 is built from 15 residues. V dropped 0 bases and J dropped 2 bases, with 14 bases sitting between them. Germline CDR1 SQVTM, CDR2 ANQGSEA.

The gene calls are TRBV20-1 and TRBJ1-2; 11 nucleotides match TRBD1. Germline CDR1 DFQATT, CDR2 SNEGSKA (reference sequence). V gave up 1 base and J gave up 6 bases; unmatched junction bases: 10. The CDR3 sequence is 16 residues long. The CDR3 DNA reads TGCAGTGCTAGAGGTCGGGGGAGGACAGGGGGCCATGGCTACACCTTC. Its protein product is CSARGRGRTGGHGYTF.

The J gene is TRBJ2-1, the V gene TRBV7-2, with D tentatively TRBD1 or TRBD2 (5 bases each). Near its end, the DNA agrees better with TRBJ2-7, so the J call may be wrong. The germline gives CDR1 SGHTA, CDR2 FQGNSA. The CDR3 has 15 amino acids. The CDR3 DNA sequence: TGTGCCAGCAGCTTAGCGGCAGGGTTTAGCGACGAGCAGTACTTC. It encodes CASSLAAGFSDEQYF.

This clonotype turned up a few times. The DNA of the CDR3 is TGTGCCAGCAGTTACTCCTCGGGGACAGGGGAGAACGAGCAGTACTTC. Translating it yields CASSYSSGTGENEQYF. This chain links TRBV6-2 or TRBV6-3 with TRBJ2-4, with 10 bases aligning to TRBD1. Matching the DNA end better, TRBJ2-7 makes the J call doubtful. Germline V lookup: CDR1 MNHEY, CDR2 SVGEGT. The CDR3 length is 16 residues.

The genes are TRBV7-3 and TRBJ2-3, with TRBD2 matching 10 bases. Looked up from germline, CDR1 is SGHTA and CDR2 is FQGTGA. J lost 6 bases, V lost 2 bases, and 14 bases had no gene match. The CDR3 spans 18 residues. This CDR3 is CASSLRARLAGEVDTQYF. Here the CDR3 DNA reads TGTGCCAGCAGCTTACGTGCTCGTCTAGCGGGAGAAGTGGATACGCAGTATTTT.

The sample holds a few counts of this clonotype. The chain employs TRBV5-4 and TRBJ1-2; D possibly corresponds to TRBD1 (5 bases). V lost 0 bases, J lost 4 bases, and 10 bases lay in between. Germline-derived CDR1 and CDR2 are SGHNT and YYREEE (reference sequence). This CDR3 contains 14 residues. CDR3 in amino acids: CASSLGGQGYGYTF. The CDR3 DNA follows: TGTGCCAGCAGCTTGGGGGGTCAGGGCTATGGCTACACCTTC.

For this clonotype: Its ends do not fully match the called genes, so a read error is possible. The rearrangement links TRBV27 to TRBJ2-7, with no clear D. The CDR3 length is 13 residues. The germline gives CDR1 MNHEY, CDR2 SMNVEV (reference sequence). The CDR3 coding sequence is TGTGCCAGCAGTTTCCTTTCCTCCTTCGAGCAGTACTTC. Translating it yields CASSFLSSFEQYF.

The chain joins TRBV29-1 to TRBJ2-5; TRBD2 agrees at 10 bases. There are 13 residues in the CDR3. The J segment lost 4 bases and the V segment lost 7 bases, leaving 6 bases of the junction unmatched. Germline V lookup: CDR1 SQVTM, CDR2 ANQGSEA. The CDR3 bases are TGCAGCGGTACGGGACTAGCGAGAGAGACCCAGTACTTC. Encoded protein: CSGTGLARETQYF.

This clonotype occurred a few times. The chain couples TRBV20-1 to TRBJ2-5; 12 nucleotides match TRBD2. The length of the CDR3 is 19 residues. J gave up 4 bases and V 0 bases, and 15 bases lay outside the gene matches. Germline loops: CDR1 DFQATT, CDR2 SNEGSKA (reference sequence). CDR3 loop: CSARDWSSGRALALETQYF. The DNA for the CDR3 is TGCAGTGCTAGAGATTGGTCTAGCGGGAGGGCGTTGGCATTAGAGACCCAGTACTTC.

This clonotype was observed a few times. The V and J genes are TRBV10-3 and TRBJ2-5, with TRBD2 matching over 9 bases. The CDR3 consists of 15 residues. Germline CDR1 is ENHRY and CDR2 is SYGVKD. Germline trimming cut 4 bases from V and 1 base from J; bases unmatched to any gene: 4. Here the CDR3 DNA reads TGTGCCATCAGTGTCTCGACTAGCGGCCAAGAGACCCAGTACTTC. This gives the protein CAISVSTSGQETQYF.

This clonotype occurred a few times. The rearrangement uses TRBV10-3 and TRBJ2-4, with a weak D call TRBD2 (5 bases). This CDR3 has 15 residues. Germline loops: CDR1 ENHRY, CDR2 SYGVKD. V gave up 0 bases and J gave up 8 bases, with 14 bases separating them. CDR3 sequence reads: CAISESGLGGYIQYF. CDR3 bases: TGTGCCATCAGTGAGTCGGGCCTAGGAGGATACATTCAGTACTTC.

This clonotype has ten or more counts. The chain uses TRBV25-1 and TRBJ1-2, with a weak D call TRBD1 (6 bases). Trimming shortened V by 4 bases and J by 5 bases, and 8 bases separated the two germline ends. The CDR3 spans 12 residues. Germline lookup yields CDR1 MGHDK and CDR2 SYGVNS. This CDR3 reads CASSGTGYGYTF. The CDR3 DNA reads TGTGCCAGCAGTGGAACAGGGTATGGCTACACCTTC.

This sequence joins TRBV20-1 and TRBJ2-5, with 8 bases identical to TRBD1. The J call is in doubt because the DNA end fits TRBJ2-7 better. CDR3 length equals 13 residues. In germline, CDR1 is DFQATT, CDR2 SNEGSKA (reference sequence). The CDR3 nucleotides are TGCAGTGCAGTGAGCAGGGGGCCTCACGAGCAGTACTTC. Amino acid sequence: CSAVSRGPHEQYF.

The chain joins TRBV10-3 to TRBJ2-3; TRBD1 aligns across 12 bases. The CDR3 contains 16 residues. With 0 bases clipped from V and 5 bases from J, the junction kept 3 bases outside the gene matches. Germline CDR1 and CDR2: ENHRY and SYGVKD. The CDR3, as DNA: TGTGCCATCAGTGAGTCCGGGACAGGGGGCATAGATACGCAGTATTTT. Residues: CAISESGTGGIDTQYF.

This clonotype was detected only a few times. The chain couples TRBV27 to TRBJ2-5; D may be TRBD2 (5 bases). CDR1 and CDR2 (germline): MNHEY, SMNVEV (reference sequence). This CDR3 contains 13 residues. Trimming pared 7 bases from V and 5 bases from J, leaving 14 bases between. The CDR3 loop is CASKEEGGETQYF. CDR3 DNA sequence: TGTGCCAGCAAAGAAGAGGGCGGGGAGACCCAGTACTTC.

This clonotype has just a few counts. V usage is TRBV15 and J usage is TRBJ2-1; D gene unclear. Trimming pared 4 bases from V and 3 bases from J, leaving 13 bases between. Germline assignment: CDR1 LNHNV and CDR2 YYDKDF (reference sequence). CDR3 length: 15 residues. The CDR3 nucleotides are TGTGCCACCAGCATCCCGCCCGTGGGCTACAATGAGCAGTTCTTC. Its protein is CATSIPPVGYNEQFF.

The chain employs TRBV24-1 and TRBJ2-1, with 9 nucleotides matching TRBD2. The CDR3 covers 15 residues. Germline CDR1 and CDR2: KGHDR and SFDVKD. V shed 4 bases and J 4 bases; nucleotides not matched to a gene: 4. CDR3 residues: CATSEGGRDYNEQFF. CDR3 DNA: TGTGCCACCAGTGAGGGCGGGAGGGATTACAATGAGCAGTTCTTC.

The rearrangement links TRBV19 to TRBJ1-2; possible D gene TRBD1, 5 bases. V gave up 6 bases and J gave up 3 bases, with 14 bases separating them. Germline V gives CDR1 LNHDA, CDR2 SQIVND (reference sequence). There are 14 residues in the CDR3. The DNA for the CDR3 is TGTGCCAGTAGCCGAAGCAGGGAGGACTATGGCTACACCTTC. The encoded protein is CASSRSREDYGYTF.

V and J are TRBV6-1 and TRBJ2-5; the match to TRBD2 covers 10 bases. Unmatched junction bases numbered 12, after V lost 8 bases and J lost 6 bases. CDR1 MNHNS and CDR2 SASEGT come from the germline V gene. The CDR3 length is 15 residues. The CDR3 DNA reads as TGTGCCAGCCGAACTCTAGCGGGAGTTATGAAGACCCAGTACTTC. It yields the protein CASRTLAGVMKTQYF.